The present entry profiles one TCR beta chain with its context. This clone turned up a few times. This clone's antigen is unknown. No base quality values were provided; no much bigger clone lies one nucleotide off. The data were taken from a study of blood T cell repertoires in COVID-19 (TCRdb year 2020). As for the study more broadly: Samples covering the acute and convalescent phases of COVID-19 were provided by collaborators in the United States, Italy and Spain. The material from the prospective study consisted of cDNA or gDNA derived from T cells, B-cell-depleted T cells, or PBMCs. Subjects who had been exposed to COVID-19, were actively infected with it, or had recovered from it provided the deeply sampled blood TCRbeta repertoires that made up the dataset. A freely available public database, intended as a resource for researchers studying the immune response to SARS-CoV-2, is where the repertoires were released. Samples came from the ongoing ImmuneRACE study (first 160 participants) plus 1,254 subjects from 6 global collaborators. A de-identified subject ID, COVID-19 status, age in years and sex were almost always included in the sample metadata. HLA class I and class II types, where available, came from metadata supplied by the sample provider rather than from assay-based typing.

TCRbeta CDR3 regions were amplified from genomic DNA by means of the immunoSEQ Assay, a bias-controlled multiplex PCR. As for the original processing: Nucleated cell counts per sample were estimated from amplification of reference gene primers within the assay. Sequence reads were collapsed and filtered to measure the absolute abundance of every unique TCRbeta CDR3 rearrangement. For each sample, productive Simpson clonality was calculated as the square root of Simpson's diversity index across productive rearrangements. The table comes from immuneACCESS by way of TCRdb, which keeps in-frame sequences with V and J called. Part of the clones is missing from these tables; in studies checked, under half for an unresolved V gene and the rest for unknown reasons. The D gene and trimming were derived from the DNA, and the V and J assignments and clone size from that table. This sample lists about 200,000 clones; roughly 88% were detected once. The ten largest make up approximately 9.9% of the sample.

Overall study outcomes, separate from this receptor: Clinical and demographic metadata were provided uncurated, with the amount varying by source and participant.

V is pared back by 0 bases and J by 7 bases, with 12 bases lying between the germline termini. The germline V gene sets CDR1 to SGHAT and CDR2 to FQNNGV. The CDR3 runs 14 amino acids, cysteine and phenylalanine included. Only the CDR3 portion is preserved as DNA: 42 bases, with reading frame beginning at the first base. Whole blood was collected in K2EDTA tubes by collaborating institutions according to the institutions' own protocols. For TCRbeta analysis, collaborators shipped samples as frozen whole blood, isolated PBMCs, or DNA extracted from either of those sample types. The sequenced material came from peripheral blood. The TCR originated in a human donor with active or convalescent COVID-19. The donor label of this sample is uncertain. The V gene is TRBV11-2 and the J gene is TRBJ1-2, and possibly TRBD1, on 5 matching bases. The DNA sequence is as follows: TGTGCCAGCAGCTTAGAAAGCGGAGGGGTTGGCTACACCTTC. This translates into CASSLESGGVGYTF.